Listed here are 27 T cell receptor beta chains from one sample, sequenced in a study of blood T cell repertoires in COVID-19. This table comes from immunoSEQ multiplex PCR, and its TCRdb copy is limited to in-frame clones, with some not included. Of about 120,000 clones in the sample, 60% to 80% were seen once. The sequenced material came from peripheral blood. These receptors all come from a man aged 55 to 70 with acute or convalescent COVID-19.

The V gene is TRBV19, the J gene TRBJ2-3; D gene uncertain. The CDR3 loop spans 11 amino acids. The V end lost 4 bases, the J end lost 6 bases, and 5 bases lay between the germline ends. Germline CDR1 reads LNHDA; CDR2 reads SQIVND (reference sequence). DNA of the CDR3: TGTGCCAGTAGTACACGGGATACGCAGTATTTT. It is translated as CASSTRDTQYF.

V is TRBV6-2 or TRBV6-3 and J is TRBJ1-5; D not resolved. Germline V gene lookup returns CDR1 MNHEY and CDR2 SVGEGT. Trimming removed 0 bases from V and 0 bases from J, with 9 bases in between. This CDR3 has 16 residues. Written as DNA, the CDR3 is TGTGCCAGCAGTTACTCGGTTAGTTATAGCAATCAGCCCCAGCATTTT. This translates into CASSYSVSYSNQPQHF.

This chain joins TRBV3-1 (or the pseudogene TRBV3-2) and TRBJ2-3, with D possibly TRBD1 on 6 matching bases. With 0 bases removed from V and 4 bases from J, the gap between germline ends came to 14 bases. Germline V gene lookup returns CDR1 LGHDT and CDR2 YNNKEL (reference sequence). The CDR3 length is 16 residues. The CDR3 region is CASSQDWGQGSDTQYF. The CDR3 DNA follows: TGTGCCAGCAGCCAAGATTGGGGTCAGGGGTCAGATACGCAGTATTTT.

This clone appeared a single time. V gene TRBV18 combines with J gene TRBJ1-3, with D tentatively TRBD1 (5 bases). Trimming removed 3 bases at V and 4 bases at J, with 7 bases between. The CDR3 spans 13 residues. Germline values: CDR1 KGHSH, CDR2 LQKENI. CDR3 sequence: CASSPGQGNTIYF. In nucleotides, the CDR3 is TGTGCCAGCTCACCTGGACAAGGAAACACCATATATTTT.

The V call is TRBV7-9, the J call TRBJ2-2; 7 bases are shared with TRBD1. CDR1 and CDR2 from the germline V gene are SEHNR and FQNEAQ (reference sequence). With 2 bases clipped from V and 0 bases from J, the junction kept 6 bases outside the gene matches. The CDR3 runs 17 residues. This chain's CDR3 is CASSLTKGAANTGELFF. The CDR3 DNA sequence: TGTGCCAGCAGCTTAACCAAGGGGGCGGCGAACACCGGGGAGCTGTTTTTT.

This clone was found a few times. The chain is built from TRBV5-1 and TRBJ1-4; TRBD1 aligns across 7 bases. Germline lookup yields CDR1 SGHRS and CDR2 YFSETQ. The CDR3 has 15 amino acids. V was clipped by 4 bases and J by 4 bases; unmatched bases: 7. The CDR3 protein is CASSPRQGNNEKLFF. DNA for the CDR3: TGCGCCAGCAGCCCCAGACAGGGAAATAATGAAAAACTGTTTTTT. The variable domain in full, with the rest retrieved from reference TRBV5-1 and TRBJ1-4, is KAGVTQTPRYLIKTRGQQVTLSCSPISGHRSVSWYQQTPGQGLQFLFEYFSETQRNKGNFPGRFSGRQFSNSRSEMNVSTLELGDSALYLCASSPRQGNNEKLFFGSGTQLSVL.

This clone was counted a few times. V usage is TRBV30 and J usage is TRBJ1-2, with TRBD1 identical over 7 bases. From germline, CDR1 is GTSNPN and CDR2 SVGIG (reference sequence). CDR3 length equals 13 residues. V gave up 0 bases and J gave up 6 bases; unmatched junction bases: 4. CDR3 DNA sequence: TGTGCCTGGAGTGTTTTCGACAGGGATGGCTACACCTTC. It codes for CAWSVFDRDGYTF.

The chain joins TRBV7-9 to TRBJ2-3, with D possibly TRBD2 on 6 matching bases. The V end was cut by 4 bases, the J end by 1 base, with 9 bases between. CDR3 length: 14 residues. Germline assignment: CDR1 SEHNR and CDR2 FQNEAQ (reference sequence). The CDR3, as DNA: TGTGCCAGCAGCTGGGACTCTGGCACAGATACGCAGTATTTT. It is translated as CASSWDSGTDTQYF.

This clone was detected only once. This chain links TRBV6-6 with TRBJ1-4, with 11 nucleotides matching TRBD1. The CDR3 spans 18 residues. The V segment lost 5 bases and the J segment 3 bases; nucleotides outside the gene matches: 11. Germline CDR1 reads MNHNY; CDR2 reads SVGAGI (reference sequence). CDR3 DNA: TGTGCCAGCAGTCGAACAGGGACAGGGGGATGGGCTAATGAAAAACTGTTTTTT. Translated, it gives CASSRTGTGGWANEKLFF.

V and J are TRBV9 and TRBJ1-2; 7 nucleotides align to TRBD1. CDR3 length equals 13 residues. The germline CDR1 and CDR2 sequences are SGDLS and YYNGEE. V lost 2 bases to trimming and J lost 8 bases; unmatched junction nucleotides: 6. DNA for the CDR3: TGTGCCAGCAGCGTTCTTCCGGGACAGGGCTACACCTTC. Residues: CASSVLPGQGYTF. The full variable domain, with the rest looked up from reference TRBV9 and TRBJ1-2, is DSGVTQTPKHLITATGQRVTLRCSPRSGDLSVYWYQQSLDQGLQFLIQYYNGEERAKGNILERFSAQQFPDLHSELNLSSLELGDSALYFCASSVLPGQGYTFGSGTRLTVV.

The chain carries TRBV11-1 and TRBJ1-1, with D perhaps TRBD1 (5 bases). Between the trimmed V and J ends, which lost 3 bases and 0 bases, there was a span of 11 bases. The CDR3 totals 15 residues. Germline V gene sequence: CDR1 SGHAT, CDR2 FQDESV (reference sequence). The CDR3 DNA sequence: TGTGCCAGCAGCTTGGCACAGGCGATGAACACTGAAGCTTTCTTT. Translated: CASSLAQAMNTEAFF.

Only one count was recorded for this clone. V gene TRBV7-9 combines with J gene TRBJ2-5; perhaps TRBD1 as D (6 bases). V was cut by 4 bases and J by 5 bases, with 17 bases left in between. The germline gives CDR1 SEHNR, CDR2 FQNEAQ (reference sequence). The CDR3 contains 15 residues. Here the CDR3 reads CASSSGQSVEETQYF. The CDR3 DNA sequence: TGTGCCAGCAGCTCCGGACAGAGCGTCGAGGAGACCCAGTACTTC. Full variable domain (remainder filled in from reference TRBV7-9 and TRBJ2-5): DTGVSQNPRHKITKRGQNVTFRCDPISEHNRLYWYRQTLGQGPEFLTYFQNEAQLEKSRLLSDRFSAERPKGSFSTLEIQRTEQGDSAMYLCASSSGQSVEETQYFGPGTRLLVL.

The chain is built from TRBV19 and TRBJ2-1; a possible D gene is TRBD2 (6 bases). The germline V and J ends were trimmed by 3 bases and 0 bases, with 15 bases remaining between them. The CDR3 runs to 17 residues. Germline CDR1 reads LNHDA; CDR2 reads SQIVND (reference sequence). In DNA, the CDR3 is TGTGCCAGTAGTATTCGGTTTAGCGGCCTCTCCTACAATGAGCAGTTCTTC. This sequence encodes CASSIRFSGLSYNEQFF. Filled out from reference TRBV19 and TRBJ2-1, the complete variable domain reads DGGITQSPKYLFRKEGQNVTLSCEQNLNHDAMYWYRQDPGQGLRLIYYSQIVNDFQKGDIAEGYSVSREKKESFPLTVTSAQKNPTAFYLCASSIRFSGLSYNEQFFGPGTRLTVL.

CDR3 coding DNA: TGCAGCGTTGAAGACCTGACAGTTCTGGGTGGCTACACCTTC. Protein: CSVEDLTVLGGYTF. The V gene is TRBV29-1, the J gene TRBJ1-2, with D possibly matching TRBD1 (5 bases). There are 14 residues in the CDR3. The V and J ends lost 0 bases and 7 bases respectively, with 15 bases between them. CDR1 and CDR2 (germline): SQVTM, ANQGSEA.

This chain joins TRBV5-4 and TRBJ1-2; D perhaps matches TRBD1 (5 bases). The CDR3 loop spans 13 amino acids. V was shortened by 0 bases and J by 2 bases, with 5 bases between the two germline ends. The germline V gene encodes CDR1 SGHNT and CDR2 YYREEE (reference sequence). The CDR3 protein is CASSLDRNYGYTF. The CDR3 DNA is TGTGCCAGCAGCTTGGACAGGAACTATGGCTACACCTTC. The full variable domain, in which reference TRBV5-4 and TRBJ1-2 provide the parts outside the CDR3, is ETGVTQSPTHLIKTRGQQVTLRCSSQSGHNTVSWYQQALGQGPQFIFQYYREEENGRGNFPPRFSGLQFPNYSSELNVNALELDDSALYLCASSLDRNYGYTFGSGTRLTVV.

The chain couples TRBV7-8 to TRBJ2-1; 11 bases are a match to TRBD2. The CDR3 has 17 residues. V was clipped by 4 bases and J by 2 bases; unmatched bases: 7. CDR1 SGHVS and CDR2 FQNEAQ come from the germline V gene. The chain's CDR3 is CASSSRRLAGTYNEQFF. CDR3 nucleotides: TGTGCCAGCAGCTCCAGACGACTAGCGGGAACCTACAATGAGCAGTTCTTC.

The CDR3 loop reads CASSIPGRQRQPQHF. The CDR3 bases are TGTGCCAGTAGTATTCCCGGGAGACAAAGGCAGCCCCAGCATTTT. This chain uses TRBV19 with TRBJ1-5; D remains ambiguous. Germline lookup yields CDR1 LNHDA and CDR2 SQIVND (reference sequence). The V end lost 3 bases, the J end lost 7 bases, and 16 bases lay between the germline ends. The CDR3 sequence is 15 residues long.

This chain links TRBV11-2 with TRBJ1-2; 7 nucleotides align to TRBD1. The CDR3 contains 16 residues. V lost 4 bases to trimming and J lost 5 bases; unmatched junction nucleotides: 13. CDR1 SGHAT and CDR2 FQNNGV come from the germline V gene. In DNA form, the CDR3 reads TGTGCCAGCAGCTCGCAAGGGTGGGACAGATGGTATGGCTACACCTTC. Translated, it gives CASSSQGWDRWYGYTF.

The rearrangement links TRBV13 to TRBJ2-7; 8 nucleotides align to TRBD1. V trimming: 0 bases; J trimming: 6 bases; junction bases outside the gene matches: 10. The V gene's germline CDR1 is PRHDT and CDR2 FYEKMQ (reference sequence). The length of the CDR3 is 16 residues. The CDR3 coding sequence is TGTGCCAGCAGCTTAGGATTAGGGCAGGGGGCGATCGAGCAGTACTTC. Its translation is CASSLGLGQGAIEQYF.

The rearrangement joins TRBV7-9 to TRBJ1-1, with 8 bases that match TRBD1. The CDR3 totals 15 residues. Unmatched junction bases numbered 4, after V lost 1 base and J lost 3 bases. CDR1 and CDR2 from the germline V gene are SEHNR and FQNEAQ (reference sequence). CDR3 in amino acids: CASSLGQGMDTEAFF. The CDR3 DNA sequence: TGTGCCAGCAGCTTAGGACAGGGGATGGACACTGAAGCTTTCTTT.

This clone appeared once. The chain carries TRBV19 and TRBJ2-1, with D possibly being TRBD2 (5 bases). The V end lost 6 bases, the J end lost 6 bases, and 18 bases lay between the germline ends. The V gene's germline CDR1 is LNHDA and CDR2 SQIVND (reference sequence). The CDR3 loop spans 15 amino acids. CDR3 amino acids: CASRERSITPNEQFF. For the CDR3, the DNA is TGTGCCAGTAGGGAGCGGTCGATCACTCCCAATGAGCAGTTCTTC.

With regard to this clone: This same CDR3 is encoded by further DNA sequences in the sample. This chain connects TRBV3-1 (or the pseudogene TRBV3-2) to TRBJ2-3; D possibly corresponds to TRBD2 (7 bases). The CDR3 spans 14 residues. CDR1 and CDR2 from the germline V gene are LGHDT and YNNKEL (reference sequence). The ends were cut back, 2 bases at V and 4 bases at J, with 10 bases in the middle. This CDR3 reads CASSQRGGPDTQYF. CDR3 DNA: TGTGCCAGCAGCCAACGCGGGGGCCCAGATACGCAGTATTTT.

This clone is a singleton in its sample. The chain recombines TRBV28 with TRBJ2-6; no reliable D call. The germline V gene has CDR1 MDHEN and CDR2 SYDVKM. There are 13 residues in the CDR3. V lost 5 bases, J lost 2 bases, and 4 bases lay in between. The CDR3: CASSQAGANVLTF. CDR3 nucleotides: TGTGCCAGCAGTCAGGCTGGGGCCAACGTCCTGACTTTC.

This chain links TRBV2 with TRBJ1-2; perhaps TRBD1 as D (6 bases). Germline V gives CDR1 SNHLY, CDR2 FYNNEI. The V gene lost 6 bases and the J gene lost 8 bases, with 16 bases spanning the gap. This CDR3 is built from 13 residues. The CDR3 region is CASSPGTWPGYTF. The CDR3 nucleotides read TGTGCCAGCAGCCCCGGGACATGGCCAGGCTACACCTTC.

This clone was observed a single time. This chain uses TRBV27 with TRBJ2-7; D might be TRBD2 (5 bases). This CDR3 spans 12 amino acids. From germline, CDR1 is MNHEY and CDR2 SMNVEV (reference sequence). The V end was cut by 3 bases, the J end by 6 bases, with 9 bases between. The chain's CDR3 is CASSFVSGEQYF. DNA for the CDR3: TGTGCCAGCAGTTTTGTGAGCGGCGAGCAGTACTTC.

The V gene is TRBV30, the J gene TRBJ1-6, with D possibly TRBD1 on 6 matching bases. V lost 0 bases to trimming and J lost 10 bases, with 10 bases between them. Germline CDR1 is GTSNPN and CDR2 is SVGIG (reference sequence). CDR3 size: 13 residues. The CDR3 DNA reads as TGTGCCTGGAGTGTACAGGGTGGATCACCCCTCCACTTT. Protein sequence: CAWSVQGGSPLHF. The full variable domain, completed using reference TRBV30 and TRBJ1-6, is SQTIHQWPATLVQPVGSPLSLECTVEGTSNPNLYWYRQAAGRGLQLLFYSVGIGQISSEVPQNLSASRPQDRQFILSSKKLLLSDSGFYLCAWSVQGGSPLHFGNGTRLTVT.

This clone is labeled medium-sized. The rearrangement uses TRBV6-5 and TRBJ1-2; no clear D gene. Trimming took off 6 bases at V and 7 bases at J, with 21 bases between the two ends. CDR1 is MNHEY, CDR2 SVGAGI, per germline. The CDR3 extends over 15 amino acids. CDR3 protein: CASSANTEGVGGYTF. In DNA, the CDR3 is TGTGCCAGCAGCGCCAATACGGAGGGAGTGGGTGGCTACACCTTC.